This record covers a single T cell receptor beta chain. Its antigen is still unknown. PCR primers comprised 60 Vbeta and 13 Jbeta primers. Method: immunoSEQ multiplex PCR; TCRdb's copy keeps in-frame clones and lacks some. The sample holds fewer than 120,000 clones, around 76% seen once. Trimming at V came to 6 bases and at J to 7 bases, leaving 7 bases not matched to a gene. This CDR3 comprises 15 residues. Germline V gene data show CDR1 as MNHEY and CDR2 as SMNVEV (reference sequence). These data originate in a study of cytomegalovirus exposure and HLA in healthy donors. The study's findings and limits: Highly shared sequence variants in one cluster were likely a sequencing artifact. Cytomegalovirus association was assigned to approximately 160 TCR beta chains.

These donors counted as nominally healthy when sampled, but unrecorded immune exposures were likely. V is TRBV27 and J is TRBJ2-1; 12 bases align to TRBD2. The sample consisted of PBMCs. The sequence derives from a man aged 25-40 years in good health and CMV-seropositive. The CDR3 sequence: CASSQGLAGTNEQFF. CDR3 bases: TGTGCCAGCAGCCAGGGACTAGCGGGTACAAATGAGCAGTTCTTC.